Below, 25 T cell receptor beta chains from the same sample are listed, as sequenced in a study of blood T cell repertoires in COVID-19. Assay used: immunoSEQ multiplex PCR; TCRdb lists only in-frame clones, some missing. This sample yields fewer than 120,000 clones, of which 80% to 90% are seen a single time; about 15% belongs to the top ten. Specimen: peripheral blood. All receptors derive from an older woman with acute or convalescent COVID-19.

The chain carries TRBV4-2 and TRBJ2-1; the D is unclear. Germline CDR1 reads LGHNA; CDR2 reads YNFKEQ. V dropped 0 bases and J dropped 3 bases, with 6 bases sitting between them. CDR3 length: 14 amino acids. The CDR3 DNA follows: TGTGCCAGCAGCCAAGAACTAAGCTACAATGAGCAGTTCTTC. The encoded protein is CASSQELSYNEQFF.

The chain couples TRBV5-1 to TRBJ2-7, with a possible D match to TRBD1 (5 bases). Trimming left V 8 bases short and J 7 bases short, with 22 bases between. The CDR3 has 14 amino acids. Germline V lookup: CDR1 SGHRS, CDR2 YFSETQ. The CDR3 loop reads CASNDPQGLEEQYF. CDR3 coding DNA: TGCGCCAGTAACGACCCCCAGGGCCTGGAGGAGCAGTACTTC.

The chain employs TRBV5-6 and TRBJ2-2; 14 bases align to TRBD2. Looked up from germline, CDR1 is SGHDT and CDR2 is YYEEEE. The junction had 7 bases not matched to a gene; V was cut back by 2 bases and J by 1 base. The CDR3 is made up of 19 amino acids. The CDR3 sequence is CASSFPGTSGGQNTGELFF. The CDR3 nucleotides read TGTGCCAGCAGCTTTCCCGGGACTAGCGGGGGTCAGAACACCGGGGAGCTGTTTTTT.

This CDR3 reads CASSETGGPGYTF. CDR3 nucleotides: TGTGCCAGCAGTGAGACAGGGGGCCCTGGCTACACCTTC. The chain links TRBV6-1 to TRBJ1-2, with 10 bases aligning to TRBD1. Losses at the gene ends were 3 bases for V and 7 bases for J; bases not matched to a gene: 2. CDR1 and CDR2 from the germline V gene are MNHNS and SASEGT. This CDR3 has 13 amino acids.

This chain connects TRBV4-2 to TRBJ2-1; 7 bases are shared with TRBD2. This CDR3 is built from 19 residues. Germline CDR1 reads LGHNA; CDR2 reads YNFKEQ. After removal of 0 bases from V and 5 bases from J, the junction contained 16 bases not matched to a gene. CDR3 sequence (DNA): TGTGCCAGCAGCCAAGAAGTAAGCGGATCGGGGGGTGAACACAATGAGCAGTTCTTC. Encoded protein: CASSQEVSGSGGEHNEQFF.

V gene TRBV5-4 combines with J gene TRBJ1-2, with 10 nucleotides matching TRBD1. Trimming cost V 3 bases and J 8 bases; bases outside gene matches: 4. Germline CDR1 reads SGHNT; CDR2 reads YYREEE (reference sequence). The CDR3 runs 13 residues. CDR3 region: CASSSGTGVGYTF. The CDR3 DNA follows: TGTGCCAGCAGCTCCGGGACAGGGGTGGGCTACACCTTC.

This clone was counted between two and nine times. The J gene is TRBJ1-6, the V gene TRBV30; no reliable D call. CDR1 GTSNPN and CDR2 SVGIG come from the germline V gene (reference sequence). The CDR3 covers 13 residues. The V end lost 7 bases, the J end lost 10 bases, and 17 bases lay between the germline ends. As DNA, the CDR3 is TGTGCCTCGGCAGAAGACAATCCCTCACCCCTCCACTTT. This gives the protein CASAEDNPSPLHF.

For the CDR3, the DNA is TGTGCCAGCAGCTACTCCCCGGCGGGGGGCCCGGCCGAGCAGTACTTC. It specifies CASSYSPAGGPAEQYF. The V and J genes are TRBV7-3 and TRBJ2-7; 8 nucleotides agree with TRBD2. The germline V gene encodes CDR1 SGHTA and CDR2 FQGTGA. This CDR3 contains 16 residues. V lost 4 bases to trimming and J lost 6 bases; unmatched junction nucleotides: 14.

This chain links TRBV7-9 with TRBJ2-7; the D is unclear. Trimming removed 5 bases from V and 2 bases from J, with 19 bases in between. Germline values: CDR1 SEHNR, CDR2 FQNEAQ (reference sequence). This CDR3 contains 16 residues. Here the CDR3 reads CASSPPGPRLAYEQYF. The CDR3, as DNA: TGTGCCAGCAGCCCGCCGGGTCCCCGGCTAGCCTACGAGCAGTACTTC.

The CDR3 nucleotides are TGTGCCAGCAGTTCCGGACAGGCGGGGGCCAACGTCCTGACTTTC. Its translation is CASSSGQAGANVLTF. The chain has TRBV7-3 and TRBJ2-6; 7 positions match TRBD1. Germline V gene lookup returns CDR1 SGHTA and CDR2 FQGTGA. The CDR3 runs to 15 residues. V dropped 6 bases and J dropped 4; count of bases not matched to a gene: 6. Variable domain in full (rest from reference TRBV7-3 and TRBJ2-6): GAGVSQTPSNKVTEKGKYVELRCDPISGHTALYWYRQSLGQGPEFLIYFQGTGAADDSGLPNDRFFAVRPEGSVSTLKIQRTERGDSAVYLCASSSGQAGANVLTFGAGSRLTVL.

This clone was seen a handful of times. CDR3 coding DNA: TGTGCCAGCAGTGAAGGGGGGACAGTCTCAGAAAAACTGTTTTTT. Residues: CASSEGGTVSEKLFF. The J gene is TRBJ1-4, the V gene TRBV6-1, with 7 positions matching TRBD1. Per germline, CDR1 MNHNS and CDR2 SASEGT. Trimming took 1 base from V and 8 from J; bases not matched to a gene: 7. The CDR3 covers 15 residues.

V and J are TRBV18 and TRBJ1-6; D gene unclear. The V end lost 3 bases, the J end lost 8 bases, and 14 bases lay between the germline ends. Germline-derived CDR1 and CDR2 are KGHSH and LQKENI. The CDR3 totals 15 residues. The CDR3 DNA reads TGTGCCAGCTCACCGTCCACGGCGGATGATTCACCCCTCCACTTT. Translation gives CASSPSTADDSPLHF.

This clone was seen just once. This sequence joins TRBV5-1 and TRBJ1-5; D possibly corresponds to TRBD1 (6 bases). The CDR3 length is 13 residues. Trimming pared 0 bases from V and 8 bases from J, leaving 9 bases between. Per germline, CDR1 SGHRS and CDR2 YFSETQ. In DNA, the CDR3 is TGCGCCAGCAGCTTGGGACAGGATGAGCCCCAGCATTTT. The encoded protein is CASSLGQDEPQHF.

This clone was seen a handful of times. The V call is TRBV4-1, the J call TRBJ1-2, with 8 bases lining up with TRBD1. CDR3 size: 15 residues. The germline V gene encodes CDR1 MGHRA and CDR2 YSYEKL. The J segment lost 5 bases and the V segment lost 1 base, leaving 6 bases of the junction unmatched. The CDR3 sequence is CASSQGQGAGYGYTF. In DNA form, the CDR3 reads TGCGCCAGCAGCCAAGGGCAGGGGGCAGGGTATGGCTACACCTTC.

The V and J genes are TRBV6-4 and TRBJ1-2; TRBD1 agrees at 8 bases. This CDR3 has 14 amino acids. From germline, CDR1 is MRHNA and CDR2 SNTAGT. Trimming cost V 0 bases and J 8 bases; bases outside gene matches: 5. The chain's CDR3 is CASSDSGQGGGYTF. Here the CDR3 DNA reads TGTGCCAGCAGTGACTCTGGACAGGGCGGAGGCTACACCTTC.

The CDR3 spells CASSPPFRGAEAFF. The DNA for the CDR3 is TGTGCCAGCAGTCCACCATTCCGGGGTGCTGAAGCTTTCTTT. The V call is TRBV6-5, the J call TRBJ1-1; D call uncertain. From germline, CDR1 is MNHEY and CDR2 SVGAGI. V was cut by 5 bases and J by 6 bases, with 16 bases left in between. This CDR3 has 14 residues.

The chain uses TRBV5-1 and TRBJ1-2; D is perhaps TRBD1 (6 bases). V shed 5 bases and J shed 8 bases, with 19 bases lying between them. The germline gives CDR1 SGHRS, CDR2 YFSETQ. The CDR3 consists of 14 residues. This chain's CDR3 is CASRSQAGVDGYTF. In DNA, the CDR3 is TGCGCCAGCAGAAGTCAAGCAGGGGTCGACGGCTACACCTTC.

The gene calls are TRBV30 and TRBJ2-3; 12 bases agree with TRBD2. V lost 0 bases, J lost 0 bases, and 16 bases stayed unmatched. Germline CDR1 and CDR2: GTSNPN and SVGIG (reference sequence). The CDR3 consists of 21 residues. CDR3: CAWSVEFWLAGGLASTDTQYF. The CDR3 DNA is TGTGCCTGGAGTGTAGAATTCTGGCTAGCGGGGGGGCTCGCGAGCACAGATACGCAGTATTTT.

The chain has TRBV6-2 or TRBV6-3 and TRBJ1-3; the match to TRBD1 covers 7 bases. Germline V gives CDR1 MNHEY, CDR2 SVGEGT. Unmatched junction bases numbered 5, after V lost 5 bases and J lost 4 bases. The CDR3 length is 14 residues. The CDR3 DNA sequence: TGTGCCAGCAGTACGACAGGGCAAGGAAACACCATATATTTT. This sequence encodes CASSTTGQGNTIYF.

V usage is TRBV5-1 and J usage is TRBJ1-6; TRBD1 aligns across 8 bases. The length of the CDR3 is 15 residues. Losses at the gene ends were 0 bases for V and 7 bases for J; bases not matched to a gene: 3. Germline V gives CDR1 SGHRS, CDR2 YFSETQ. In DNA, the CDR3 is TGCGCCAGCAGCTTGGGACAGGGGAGGAATTCACCCCTCCACTTT. Residues: CASSLGQGRNSPLHF.

The J gene is TRBJ1-1, the V gene TRBV7-2; D might be TRBD1 (5 bases). The length of the CDR3 is 16 residues. With 3 bases removed from V and 1 base from J, the gap between germline ends came to 15 bases. Germline V lookup: CDR1 SGHTA, CDR2 FQGNSA. The DNA for the CDR3 is TGTGCCAGCAGCTTCGTAGGCGGCAGGGCGAACACTGAAGCTTTCTTT. Amino acids: CASSFVGGRANTEAFF.

CDR3 residues: CASSLGGQTHGQYF. In DNA, the CDR3 is TGTGCCAGCAGCTTAGGAGGCCAGACGCACGGGCAGTACTTC. The rearrangement joins TRBV11-2 to TRBJ2-7, with D unclear. Trimming removed 1 base from V and 9 bases from J, with 16 bases in between. Germline V lookup: CDR1 SGHAT, CDR2 FQNNGV. This CDR3 spans 14 amino acids.

This chain connects TRBV6-2 or TRBV6-3 to TRBJ2-5, with TRBD1 matching over 7 bases. J was trimmed by 3 bases and V by 4 bases; bases with no gene match: 5. The CDR3 has 14 residues. Germline V gene sequence: CDR1 MNHEY, CDR2 SVGEGT. CDR3 in amino acids: CASSSQTGKETQYF. CDR3 in DNA: TGTGCCAGCAGTTCTCAGACAGGGAAAGAGACCCAGTACTTC.

CDR3 DNA: TGTGCCAGCTCACAGTCACAGGGTGGGGACACTGAAGCTTTCTTT. Protein product: CASSQSQGGDTEAFF. The V gene is TRBV18, the J gene TRBJ1-1; a possible D gene is TRBD1 (6 bases). This CDR3 is 15 amino acids long. Trimming stripped 4 bases from V and 3 bases from J, with 15 bases between. CDR1 is KGHSH and CDR2 is LQKENI in the germline V gene.

The V and J genes are TRBV5-4 and TRBJ2-7; perhaps TRBD2 as D (5 bases). Trimming shortened V by 4 bases and J by 4 bases, and 21 bases separated the two germline ends. CDR3 length: 16 amino acids. Germline V gene sequence: CDR1 SGHNT, CDR2 YYREEE (reference sequence). CDR3 sequence: CASSRGGVGVGYEQYF. The CDR3 DNA is TGTGCCAGCAGCAGAGGTGGTGTCGGGGTGGGTTACGAGCAGTACTTC.